This T cell receptor (beta chain) emerged from a study of cytomegalovirus exposure and HLA in healthy donors. The study, taken as a whole, reports: Later analysis associated a missense DCLRE1C variant with TCR beta V- and J-gene trimming. Associated with HLA alleles at 0.05 false discovery rate in a later analysis were approximately 17,000 TCR beta sequences.

PCR amplification relied on 60 Vbeta primers (plus 13 Jbeta primers). Measured with immunoSEQ multiplex PCR; TCRdb has only the in-frame clones, and not every one. The sample records 250,000 to 350,000 clones, roughly 88% being singletons. As concerns this clone: What it binds is not known.

The CDR3 is 10 residues long. The germline V gene has CDR1 MNHEY and CDR2 SVGAGI. The ends were cut back, 2 bases at V and 14 bases at J, with 4 bases in the middle. Though nominally healthy at sampling, donors likely had unrecorded immune exposures. The chain recombines TRBV6-5 with TRBJ1-6; no firm D call. Sequenced: PBMCs. The origin of this receptor is a man aged 35 to 55 in good health and CMV-seropositive. The CDR3 sequence: CASSYNTLHF. The CDR3 DNA reads as TGTGCCAGCAGTTACAATACCCTCCACTTT.